This is a list of T cell receptor beta chains from one sample in a study of T-cell reconstitution after alpha-beta-depleted transplantation in children. TCRdb ran MiXCR on the PCR reads and lists one entry per CDR3 protein. Among around 500,000 distinct CDR3 sequences listed, 20% to 25% were seen once. Sequenced material: PBMCs, mostly from graft donor cells, taken 360 days after TCRalphabeta/CD19-depleted stem cell transplant. These receptors were collected from a boy in the first two years of life who had a stem cell transplant for acute myeloid leukemia, so the T cells may come from the graft donor. Both conserved end residues are part of each CDR3. The order of the fields is CDR3 length, V gene, J gene, D gene, clone size, CDR3 protein, CDR3 DNA. A D gene is named only where the DNA matches it firmly. Clone size is shown for a subset of rows, as once, few, many or a class of expanded clone.

>16|TRBV27|TRBJ2-3|.|.
CASSLLAISSTDTQYF
TGTGCCAGCAGTTTATTGGCGATTTCTAGCACAGATACGCAGTATTTT
>15|TRBV2|TRBJ2-4|TRBD1|many
CASSIDRGGENIQYF
TGTGCCAGCAGCATAGACAGGGGTGGGGAAAACATTCAGTACTTC
>15|TRBV20-1|TRBJ1-2|TRBD1|.
CSAPLRTGGDDGYTF
TGCAGTGCTCCTCTACGGACAGGGGGCGACGATGGCTACACCTTC
>13|TRBV3-1|TRBJ2-7|.|.
CASSQDRLGEQYF
TGTGCCAGCAGCCAAGACAGATTGGGGGAGCAGTACTTC
>12|TRBV7-2|TRBJ1-2|.|few
CASSFWGYGYTF
TGTGCCAGCAGCTTTTGGGGGTATGGCTACACCTTC
>13|TRBV5-6|TRBJ2-1|.|many
CASSLVGGGTHLF
.
>15|TRBV6-5|TRBJ1-3|TRBD1|few
CASSYRTGERNTIYF
TGTGCCAGCAGTTACCGGACAGGGGAAAGGAACACCATATATTTT
>16|TRBV20-1|TRBJ1-4|.|.
CSALGAGPYTNEKLFF
TGCAGTGCCCTAGGGGCAGGGCCTTACACTAATGAAAAACTGTTTTTT
>14|TRBV20-1|TRBJ1-1|TRBD1|few
CSASRTGGNTEAFF
TGCAGTGCTAGTAGGACAGGGGGGAACACTGAAGCTTTCTTT
>14|TRBV29-1|TRBJ2-3|TRBD2|.
CSVTLAGPPDTQYF
TGCAGCGTGACGTTAGCGGGGCCCCCAGATACGCAGTATTTT
>13|TRBV2|TRBJ2-5|TRBD2|many
CASSGLAQETQYF
TGTGCCAGCAGTGGACTAGCGCAAGAGACCCAGTACTTC
>14|TRBV20-1|TRBJ2-7|TRBD1|few
CSAISGQPAYEQYF
TGCAGTGCGATATCGGGACAGCCTGCCTACGAGCAGTACTTC
>17|TRBV20-1|TRBJ2-5|.|.
CSARSAPGRVHQETQYF
TGCAGTGCTAGGTCCGCCCCGGGGCGGGTTCACCAAGAGACCCAGTACTTC
>12|TRBV6-5|TRBJ2-1|TRBD1|.
CASSPTGAEQFF
TGTGCCAGCAGTCCGACAGGGGCTGAGCAGTTCTTC
>17|TRBV4-1|TRBJ1-1|TRBD1|.
CASSQPTTGQMNTEAFF
TGCGCCAGCAGCCAACCGACGACAGGGCAGATGAACACTGAAGCTTTCTTT
>15|TRBV20-1|TRBJ2-3|TRBD2|.
CSARVGLAGTDTQYF
TGCAGTGCTAGGGTAGGACTAGCGGGCACAGATACGCAGTATTTT
>13|TRBV12-3/TRBV12-4|TRBJ2-1|.|.
CASILGRVNEQFF
TGTGCCAGCATTCTGGGACGCGTCAATGAGCAGTTCTTC
>13|TRBV12-3/TRBV12-4|TRBJ2-3|TRBD1|.
CASSQWDRDTQYF
TGTGCCAGCAGCCAGTGGGACAGGGATACGCAGTATTTT
>15|TRBV30|TRBJ2-5|.|few
CAWSSDGGIGGTQYF
TGTGCCTGGAGTTCAGATGGGGGGATTGGGGGGACCCAGTACTTC
>14|TRBV6-5|TRBJ2-3|.|few
CASSWGPGPDTQYF
TGTGCCAGCAGTTGGGGTCCGGGGCCAGATACGCAGTATTTT
>16|TRBV2|TRBJ1-2|.|.
CASSAFGPISYYGYTF
TGTGCCAGCAGTGCCTTTGGCCCGATATCTTACTATGGCTACACCTTC
>16|TRBV7-2|TRBJ2-1|TRBD1|.
CASSIMTGTGYNEQFF
TGTGCCAGCAGCATCATGACCGGGACAGGGTACAATGAGCAGTTCTTC
>16|TRBV6-2/TRBV6-3|TRBJ2-2|TRBD2|once
CASSHLGLSNTGELFF
TGTGCCAGCAGTCACCTGGGACTAAGTAACACCGGGGAGCTGTTTTTT
>15|TRBV29-1|TRBJ2-3|.|once
CSVVVSELVPDTQYF
TGCAGCGTTGTTGTATCTGAGCTCGTGCCAGATACGCAGTATTTT
>11|TRBV29-1|TRBJ2-2|.|few
CSGKNTGELFF
TGCAGCGGTAAAAACACCGGGGAGCTGTTTTTT
>16|TRBV12-3/TRBV12-4|TRBJ2-1|TRBD2|.
CASSLAGDYSYNEQFF
TGTGCCAGCAGTTTAGCCGGGGACTACTCCTACAATGAGCAGTTCTTC
>13|TRBV20-1|TRBJ1-1|.|many
CSASTGPYTEAFF
TGCAGTGCTTCTACAGGGCCCTACACTGAAGCTTTCTTT
>14|TRBV27|TRBJ2-2|.|.
CASSFTADTGELFF
TGTGCCAGCAGTTTCACGGCGGACACCGGGGAGCTGTTTTTT
>16|TRBV20-1|TRBJ2-1|.|many
CSARDGFSGVPHEQFF
TGCAGTGCTAGAGATGGCTTTTCGGGGGTCCCCCATGAGCAGTTCTTC
>16|TRBV20-1|TRBJ2-7|TRBD1|.
CSARDNGQGAGYEQYF
TGCAGTGCTAGAGATAATGGACAGGGGGCCGGGTACGAGCAGTACTTC
>14|TRBV9|TRBJ2-5|.|.
CASSVGGVGETQYF
TGTGCCAGCAGCGTAGGTGGGGTGGGCGAGACCCAGTACTTC
>14|TRBV6-5|TRBJ1-5|.|.
CASSYSISGQPQHF
TGTGCCAGCAGTTACTCGATCTCCGGGCAGCCCCAGCATTTT
>15|TRBV9|TRBJ2-1|TRBD1|.
CASSLTGTGHNEQFF
TGTGCCAGCAGCTTGACAGGGACGGGGCACAATGAGCAGTTCTTC
>11|TRBV7-9|TRBJ1-2|.|.
CASSLAESYTF
TGTGCCAGCAGCTTAGCAGAGAGCTACACCTTC
>13|TRBV7-3|TRBJ2-7|.|many
CASSLTPNYEQYF
TGTGCCAGCAGCTTAACCCCCAACTACGAGCAGTACTTC